This T cell receptor (beta chain) comes out of a study of control samples from healthy donors and cancer patients. Using immunoSEQ multiplex PCR, the repertoire was profiled, and TCRdb retains in-frame clones only, with some absent. The sample lists 65,000 to 100,000 clones; 90% to 95% were seen once. The ends were cut back, 1 base at V and 9 bases at J, with 9 bases in the middle. Germline CDR1 is LGHDT and CDR2 is YNNKEL (reference sequence). The CDR3 consists of 13 residues. The sequence was obtained from a man in his forties or fifties in good health. This chain joins TRBV3-1 (or the pseudogene TRBV3-2) and TRBJ2-2; D gene ambiguous. Sequencing used blood. CDR3 DNA: TGTGCCAGCAGCCAAGGGAACAGTCGGGAGCTGTTTTTT. Amino acids: CASSQGNSRELFF.